One sample yielded the 32 T cell receptor beta chains listed below, sequenced in a study of blood T cell repertoires in COVID-19. TCRdb's copy holds only in-frame clones and misses some; the assay was immunoSEQ multiplex PCR. The sample yields a few hundred thousand clones, almost 90% seen once. The sequenced material came from PBMCs or T cells enriched from blood (not recorded which). The receptors here all came from a woman aged 18-35 years with acute COVID-19.

The chain recombines TRBV12-5 with TRBJ2-3; D remains unclear. The CDR3 runs 16 residues. Deletions cut 4 bases from V and 1 base from J, with 15 bases between. Germline CDR1 reads LGHNT; CDR2 reads FRNRAP. CDR3 DNA: TGTGCTAGTGGTTCCTCCCGGGTTGGTGGCACAGATACGCAGTATTTT. This codes for CASGSSRVGGTDTQYF.

This chain joins TRBV11-2 and TRBJ2-2, with D maybe TRBD2 (6 bases). The germline V gene has CDR1 SGHAT and CDR2 FQNNGV. The V end lost 2 bases, the J end lost 4 bases, and 14 bases lay between the germline ends. This CDR3 is built from 16 residues. The CDR3 reads CASSLLRGRLTGELFF. Here the CDR3 DNA reads TGTGCCAGCAGCTTATTGCGGGGCCGCCTCACCGGGGAGCTGTTTTTT.

The chain joins TRBV24-1 to TRBJ2-5, with 15 bases identical to TRBD2. The CDR3 covers 18 residues. Losses at the gene ends were 4 bases for V and 5 bases for J; bases not matched to a gene: 10. The germline V gene has CDR1 KGHDR and CDR2 SFDVKD. The CDR3 is CATSDSRTSGRAGETQYF. The CDR3 DNA is TGTGCCACCAGTGACTCCCGGACTAGCGGGAGGGCCGGTGAGACCCAGTACTTC.

In DNA, the CDR3 is TGCGCCAGCAGCCCCTCCGGGTCCGAGAAAATGAACACTGAAGCTTTCTTT. Protein sequence: CASSPSGSEKMNTEAFF. The rearrangement joins TRBV4-1 to TRBJ1-1; no definite D call. Trimming removed 4 bases at V and 0 bases at J, with 18 bases between. The germline V gene encodes CDR1 MGHRA and CDR2 YSYEKL. The CDR3 is made up of 17 amino acids.

V usage is TRBV27 and J usage is TRBJ2-1; a possible D gene is TRBD2 (6 bases). V was pared by 5 bases and J by 14 bases, with 43 bases between. Germline V gene sequence: CDR1 MNHEY, CDR2 SMNVEV (reference sequence). The CDR3 contains 21 residues. The CDR3, as DNA: TGTGCCAGCAGTCTAGCCACTAGGGGTGCCCTTAGTACGGGAGTCCCTGGGGTTGAGTTCTTC. Its protein product is CASSLATRGALSTGVPGVEFF.

The CDR3 DNA reads TGTGCCAGCAGTTTCAGGGTGAACACTGAAGCTTTCTTT. It translates to CASSFRVNTEAFF. The chain uses TRBV28 and TRBJ1-1; the D gene is possibly TRBD1 (5 bases). With 3 bases removed from V and 0 bases from J, the gap between germline ends came to 5 bases. The CDR3 extends over 13 amino acids. Germline lookup yields CDR1 MDHEN and CDR2 SYDVKM.

The rearrangement links TRBV4-1 to TRBJ1-4; 8 bases line up with TRBD1. The CDR3 has 16 amino acids. Looked up from germline, CDR1 is MGHRA and CDR2 is YSYEKL. V lost 2 bases to trimming and J lost 0 bases; unmatched junction nucleotides: 2. The CDR3 coding sequence is TGCGCCAGCAGCCAAACACAGGGGGCAACTAATGAAAAACTGTTTTTT. This translates into CASSQTQGATNEKLFF.

The chain uses TRBV25-1 and TRBJ2-7; 9 nucleotides match TRBD2. The germline V gene encodes CDR1 MGHDK and CDR2 SYGVNS. This CDR3 comprises 16 residues. With 1 base clipped from V and 2 bases from J, the junction kept 6 bases outside the gene matches. In nucleotides, the CDR3 is TGTGCCAGCAGTGAATTCTCGGGCGGGAGGGCCTACGAGCAGTACTTC. Protein: CASSEFSGGRAYEQYF.

The chain employs TRBV27 and TRBJ1-2; tentative D call: TRBD1 (5 bases). Germline V gene sequence: CDR1 MNHEY, CDR2 SMNVEV (reference sequence). Between the trimmed V and J ends, which lost 3 bases and 2 bases, there was a span of 10 bases. The CDR3 is 14 amino acids. CDR3 nucleotides: TGTGCCAGCAGTTTGCAGGGTCCCAACTATGGCTACACCTTC. It encodes CASSLQGPNYGYTF.

The chain couples TRBV19 to TRBJ1-1; perhaps TRBD1 as D (6 bases). V lost 3 bases, J lost 4 bases, and 12 bases lay in between. Germline V gene data show CDR1 as LNHDA and CDR2 as SQIVND (reference sequence). This CDR3 is built from 14 residues. CDR3 DNA sequence: TGTGCCAGTAGTATTGCCAGGGGTTCCACTGAAGCTTTCTTT. Encoded protein: CASSIARGSTEAFF.

The chain has TRBV20-1 and TRBJ2-5; TRBD1 is a possible D gene (5 bases). Trimming cost V 3 bases and J 5 bases, with 25 bases left between them. The CDR3 length is 17 residues. Germline loops: CDR1 DFQATT, CDR2 SNEGSKA (reference sequence). The CDR3 here is CSASRQGFQGGPETQYF. The CDR3, as DNA: TGCAGTGCTAGTCGTCAGGGATTCCAGGGCGGCCCGGAGACCCAGTACTTC.

J is TRBJ2-2 and V is TRBV7-2; perhaps TRBD2 as D (5 bases). The V end was cut by 1 base, the J end by 8 bases, with 5 bases between. The CDR3 extends over 12 amino acids. Germline assignment: CDR1 SGHTA and CDR2 FQGNSA. CDR3 in DNA: TGTGCCAGCAGCTTAGGGAGGGGGGAGCTGTTTTTT. Its protein product is CASSLGRGELFF.

The CDR3: CASSPQQEINYGYTF. As DNA, the CDR3 is TGTGCCAGCTCACCACAACAGGAAATTAACTATGGCTACACCTTC. V gene TRBV18 combines with J gene TRBJ1-2; a weak D match, TRBD1 (5 bases). The V gene lost 1 base and the J gene lost 1 base, with 10 bases spanning the gap. The CDR3 covers 15 residues. Germline V gene data show CDR1 as KGHSH and CDR2 as LQKENI.

Here the CDR3 DNA reads TGTGCCAGCAGGGTACAGGGGGCTGGTCAGCCCCAGCATTTT. Translating gives CASRVQGAGQPQHF. The V gene is TRBV2, the J gene TRBJ1-5; 9 bases fit TRBD1. This CDR3 is built from 14 residues. Germline V lookup: CDR1 SNHLY, CDR2 FYNNEI. V dropped 6 bases and J dropped 6; count of bases not matched to a gene: 6. Variable domain in full (rest from reference TRBV2 and TRBJ1-5): EPEVTQTPSHQVTQMGQEVILRCVPISNHLYFYWYRQILGQKVEFLVSFYNNEISEKSEIFDDQFSVERPDGSNFTLKIRSTKLEDSAMYFCASRVQGAGQPQHFGDGTRLSIL.

The chain recombines TRBV9 with TRBJ2-4, with D perhaps TRBD2 (6 bases). Between the trimmed V and J ends, which lost 4 bases and 6 bases, there was a span of 17 bases. Germline values: CDR1 SGDLS, CDR2 YYNGEE. The CDR3 runs 15 residues. DNA for the CDR3: TGTGCCAGCAGCCCGGCCGGGACTGCTGGAAACATTCAGTACTTC. Translated, it gives CASSPAGTAGNIQYF.

The CDR3 loop reads CASSGNPGNTEAFF. As DNA, the CDR3 is TGTGCCAGCAGCGGAAACCCGGGGAACACTGAAGCTTTCTTT. This chain joins TRBV2 and TRBJ1-1; D not resolved. The germline gives CDR1 SNHLY, CDR2 FYNNEI. The CDR3 length is 14 residues. V was pared by 6 bases and J by 1 base, with 12 bases between.

The chain links TRBV2 to TRBJ2-3, with 10 bases aligning to TRBD1. The V segment lost 8 bases and the J segment 5 bases; nucleotides outside the gene matches: 4. CDR3 length equals 13 residues. Germline V gene lookup returns CDR1 SNHLY and CDR2 FYNNEI. The CDR3 sequence: CASGTGVGDTQYF. CDR3 DNA sequence: TGTGCCAGCGGGACAGGGGTGGGAGATACGCAGTATTTT.

This chain connects TRBV6-2 or TRBV6-3 to TRBJ2-2; possibly TRBD2 for D (6 bases). The V and J ends lost 2 bases and 5 bases respectively, with 12 bases between them. The CDR3 contains 15 residues. CDR1 MNHEY and CDR2 SVGEGT come from the germline V gene. The CDR3: CASSYGGSRTGELFF. The CDR3 bases are TGTGCCAGCAGTTACGGGGGGAGTCGAACCGGGGAGCTGTTTTTT.

The J gene is TRBJ1-6, the V gene TRBV5-1, with 9 bases matching TRBD1. Germline V CDR1 and CDR2: SGHRS, YFSETQ. With V trimmed by 2 bases and J by 11 bases, 20 bases remained unmatched. The length of the CDR3 is 19 residues. CDR3 in DNA: TGCGCCAGCAGCTTAACGACATCCCCGGGGACAGGGAGCTATCCACCCCTCCACTTT. Protein product: CASSLTTSPGTGSYPPLHF.

The chain employs TRBV7-9 and TRBJ1-2, with TRBD1 as a possible D gene (5 bases). Germline V gene data show CDR1 as SEHNR and CDR2 as FQNEAQ (reference sequence). V was pared by 0 bases and J by 1 base, with 9 bases between. The length of the CDR3 is 15 residues. CDR3 in amino acids: CASSLAGGINYGYTF. The CDR3 coding sequence is TGTGCCAGCAGCTTAGCGGGGGGTATTAACTATGGCTACACCTTC.

The chain combines TRBV5-1 with TRBJ2-1, with TRBD1 matching over 9 bases. CDR3 length equals 15 residues. Germline V gene sequence: CDR1 SGHRS, CDR2 YFSETQ. Trimming took 3 bases from V and 2 from J; bases not matched to a gene: 3. The chain's CDR3 is CASSSGTGTYNEQFF. The DNA of the CDR3 is TGCGCCAGCAGCTCCGGGACAGGGACCTACAATGAGCAGTTCTTC.

This clone appeared once. Written as DNA, the CDR3 is TGCAGCGTGTTGTACGCAATGGCGGGGGATCAAGAGACCCAGTACTTC. Translating it yields CSVLYAMAGDQETQYF. The V gene is TRBV29-1, the J gene TRBJ2-5; 7 nucleotides agree with TRBD2. Germline CDR1 reads SQVTM; CDR2 reads ANQGSEA. CDR3 length: 16 residues. Trimming cost V 6 bases and J 2 bases; bases outside gene matches: 15.

The V gene is TRBV19, the J gene TRBJ2-6; a possible D gene is TRBD1 (6 bases). CDR3 size: 14 residues. Germline CDR1 is LNHDA and CDR2 is SQIVND (reference sequence). Trimming removed 10 bases from V and 4 bases from J, with 14 bases in between. This chain's CDR3 is CATKNRAGANVLTF. Written as DNA, the CDR3 is TGTGCCACCAAGAACAGGGCAGGGGCCAACGTCCTGACTTTC.

V usage is TRBV9 and J usage is TRBJ1-1, with 8 bases that match TRBD1. Losses at the gene ends were 4 bases for V and 0 bases for J; bases not matched to a gene: 5. Germline CDR1 reads SGDLS; CDR2 reads YYNGEE. The CDR3 extends over 15 amino acids. The CDR3, as DNA: TGTGCCAGCAGCTCACGGACAGGGCTGAACACTGAAGCTTTCTTT. Translating it yields CASSSRTGLNTEAFF.

The rearrangement joins TRBV7-8 to TRBJ1-2; no definite D call. The CDR3 loop spans 12 amino acids. V lost 5 bases to trimming and J lost 6 bases, with 10 bases between them. Per germline, CDR1 SGHVS and CDR2 FQNEAQ. The CDR3 here is CASSLYEDGYTF. The CDR3 bases are TGTGCCAGCAGCCTCTACGAAGATGGCTACACCTTC. Filled out from reference TRBV7-8 and TRBJ1-2, the complete variable domain reads GAGVSQSPRYKVAKRGQDVALRCDPISGHVSLFWYQQALGQGPEFLTYFQNEAQLDKSGLPSDRFFAERPEGSVSTLKIQRTQQEDSAVYLCASSLYEDGYTFGSGTRLTVV.

The chain recombines TRBV4-3 with TRBJ2-1; 8 bases align to TRBD2. J lost 2 bases, V lost 7 bases, and 7 bases had no gene match. Germline V gene sequence: CDR1 LGHNA, CDR2 YSLEER. The CDR3 is 15 amino acids. The CDR3 sequence: CASTTGGGTYNEQFF. Written as DNA, the CDR3 is TGCGCCAGCACCACGGGAGGGGGAACCTACAATGAGCAGTTCTTC.

V is TRBV2 and J is TRBJ1-1; 7 positions match TRBD1. The length of the CDR3 is 13 residues. Trimming took 8 bases from V and 3 from J; bases not matched to a gene: 6. The V gene's germline CDR1 is SNHLY and CDR2 FYNNEI. The chain's CDR3 is CASVRDRDTEAFF. CDR3 DNA: TGTGCCAGCGTCCGAGACAGGGACACTGAAGCTTTCTTT.

The chain employs TRBV7-9 and TRBJ1-5; no definite D call. The V and J ends lost 5 bases and 4 bases respectively, with 12 bases between them. Germline CDR1 is SEHNR and CDR2 is FQNEAQ (reference sequence). The CDR3 loop spans 14 amino acids. The CDR3 sequence: CASSLNTVNQPQHF. The CDR3 coding sequence is TGTGCCAGCAGCCTAAACACAGTAAATCAGCCCCAGCATTTT.

The chain has TRBV4-2 and TRBJ2-1; possible D gene TRBD2, 6 bases. Germline V lookup: CDR1 LGHNA, CDR2 YNFKEQ. The ends were cut back, 3 bases at V and 5 bases at J, with 17 bases in the middle. The CDR3 loop spans 16 amino acids. CDR3 coding DNA: TGTGCCAGCAGCCAGATACTACCGGGAGACCACAATGAGCAGTTCTTC. This codes for CASSQILPGDHNEQFF.

This chain links TRBV5-8 with TRBJ1-4; unclear D gene. CDR3 length: 13 residues. The germline V gene encodes CDR1 SGHTS and CDR2 YDEGEE. Trimming pared 7 bases from V and 5 bases from J, leaving 12 bases between. CDR3 loop: CASRRANNEKLFF. Written as DNA, the CDR3 is TGTGCCAGCCGTCGCGCTAACAATGAAAAACTGTTTTTT.

The chain recombines TRBV9 with TRBJ2-5, with a weak D call TRBD2 (5 bases). Germline V gene lookup returns CDR1 SGDLS and CDR2 YYNGEE. This CDR3 region has 14 residues. The V and J ends lost 4 bases and 4 bases respectively, with 14 bases between them. CDR3 residues: CASSSGRGRETQYF. The DNA for the CDR3 is TGTGCCAGCAGCTCAGGACGGGGTAGAGAGACCCAGTACTTC.

The chain links TRBV5-4 to TRBJ2-1; D possibly corresponds to TRBD1 (6 bases). The V gene lost 4 bases and the J gene lost 0 bases, with 8 bases spanning the gap. The germline V gene has CDR1 SGHNT and CDR2 YYREEE (reference sequence). This CDR3 contains 14 residues. The CDR3 spells CASSLGASYNEQFF. DNA for the CDR3: TGTGCCAGCAGCCTGGGGGCCTCCTACAATGAGCAGTTCTTC.